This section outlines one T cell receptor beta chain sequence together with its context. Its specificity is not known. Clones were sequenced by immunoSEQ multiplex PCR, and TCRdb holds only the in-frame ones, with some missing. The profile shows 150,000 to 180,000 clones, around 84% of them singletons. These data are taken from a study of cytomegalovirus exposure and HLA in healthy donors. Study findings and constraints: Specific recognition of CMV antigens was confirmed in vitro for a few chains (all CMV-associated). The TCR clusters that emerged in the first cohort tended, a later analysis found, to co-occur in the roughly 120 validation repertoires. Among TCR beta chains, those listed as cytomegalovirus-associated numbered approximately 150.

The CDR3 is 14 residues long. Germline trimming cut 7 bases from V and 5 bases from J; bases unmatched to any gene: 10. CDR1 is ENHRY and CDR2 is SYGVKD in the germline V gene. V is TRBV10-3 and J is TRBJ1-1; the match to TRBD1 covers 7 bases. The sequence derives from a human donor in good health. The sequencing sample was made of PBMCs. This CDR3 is CAITRGQDETEAFF. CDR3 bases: TGTGCCATCACTCGAGGACAGGATGAAACTGAAGCTTTCTTT.